Each of the 10 T cell receptor beta chains below was sequenced from the same sample in a study of metastatic and nonmetastatic thyroid tumors. Not a single patient had been given any form of treatment at any point before undergoing thyroid surgery. MiXCR was used by TCRdb to re-call the PCR reads. The profile covers 45,000 to 60,000 clones, with approximately 15% appearing a single time and under 3% taken by the ten largest. The sequenced sample was blood. Receptor source: a female donor with papillary thyroid cancer or a benign thyroid nodule (not recorded which). Some clones in this sample may be carry-over from other donors' samples.

A word on this clone: The junction does not match germline at one end; this may be a read error. The chain recombines TRBV19 with TRBJ2-1; perhaps TRBD2 as D (6 bases). The CDR3 extends over 17 amino acids. Germline lookup yields CDR1 LNHDA and CDR2 SQIVND (reference sequence). The CDR3 protein is CTSSPPGLAGTYNEQFF. For the CDR3, the DNA is TGTACCAGTAGTCCCCCCGGACTGGCGGGGACCTACAATGAGCAGTTCTTC. Based on the CDR3 plus reference TRBV19 and TRBJ2-1, the full variable domain is DGGITQSPKYLFRKEGQNVTLSCEQNLNHDAMYWYRQDPGQGLRLIYYSQIVNDFQKGDIAEGYSVSREKKESFPLTVTSAQKNPTAFYLCTSSPPGLAGTYNEQFFGPGTRLTVL.

There are many counts of this clone. The chain combines TRBV5-5 with TRBJ1-2; no firm D call. Germline CDR1 reads SGHKS; CDR2 reads YYEKEE (reference sequence). The CDR3 is made up of 13 amino acids. The V gene lost 5 bases and the J gene lost 3 bases, with 11 bases spanning the gap. CDR3 sequence: CASRARIDYGYTF. The CDR3 nucleotides are TGTGCCAGCAGAGCAAGGATCGACTATGGCTACACCTTC.

This clone came up a few times. This chain links TRBV6-2 or TRBV6-3 with TRBJ2-1; the D gene is possibly TRBD2 (6 bases). CDR3 length equals 16 residues. The germline V gene encodes CDR1 MNHEY and CDR2 SVGEGT. V gave up 3 bases and J gave up 7 bases, with 19 bases separating them. CDR3 sequence: CASSYFSGAGPNEQFF. In nucleotides, the CDR3 is TGTGCCAGCAGTTATTTTTCGGGAGCTGGCCCTAATGAGCAGTTCTTC.

At least ten counts were recorded for this clone. The gene calls are TRBV6-5 and TRBJ2-1; 10 bases agree with TRBD2. Per the germline V gene, CDR1 is MNHEY and CDR2 is SVGAGI. The CDR3 consists of 18 residues. Trimming at V came to 7 bases and at J to 4 bases, leaving 16 bases not matched to a gene. The CDR3 is CASTQEASGSMGYNEQFF. In DNA, the CDR3 is TGTGCCAGCACCCAGGAGGCTAGCGGGAGTATGGGGTACAATGAGCAGTTCTTC.

There are many counts of this clone. The chain has TRBV15 and TRBJ1-1, with D possibly being TRBD1 (6 bases). The germline CDR1 and CDR2 sequences are LNHNV and YYDKDF (reference sequence). The CDR3 length is 13 residues. The V end was cut by 0 bases, the J end by 12 bases, with 14 bases between. The CDR3 loop reads CATSRERQDETFF. CDR3 nucleotides: TGTGCCACCAGCAGAGAGAGACAGGACGAGACTTTCTTT.

This clone was detected ten times or more. The J gene is TRBJ1-1, the V gene TRBV29-1; no firm D call. The CDR3 totals 13 residues. Germline V gene sequence: CDR1 SQVTM, CDR2 ANQGSEA. Between the trimmed V and J ends, which lost 3 bases and 0 bases, there was a span of 8 bases. The CDR3 coding sequence is TGCAGCGTTGACGGAAAAATGAACACTGAAGCTTTCTTT. This encodes CSVDGKMNTEAFF.

This clone was recorded at least ten times. The CDR3 loop reads CASSRLESVSNQPQHF. The DNA for the CDR3 is TGTGCCAGTAGTCGGTTGGAGAGTGTGAGCAATCAGCCCCAGCATTTT. The chain uses TRBV19 and TRBJ1-5; no firm D call. The CDR3 length is 16 residues. Germline lookup yields CDR1 LNHDA and CDR2 SQIVND (reference sequence). V gave up 5 bases and J gave up 1 base, with 15 bases separating them. Using reference TRBV19 and TRBJ1-5 for the parts outside the CDR3, the full variable domain is DGGITQSPKYLFRKEGQNVTLSCEQNLNHDAMYWYRQDPGQGLRLIYYSQIVNDFQKGDIAEGYSVSREKKESFPLTVTSAQKNPTAFYLCASSRLESVSNQPQHFGDGTRLSIL.

This clone was seen many times. The chain has TRBV14 and TRBJ2-1, with a possible D match to TRBD1 (5 bases). The CDR3 is 14 amino acids. The germline CDR1 and CDR2 sequences are SGHDN and FVKESK. The ends were cut back, 1 base at V and 9 bases at J, with 13 bases in the middle. Here the CDR3 DNA reads TGTGCCAGCAGCCAAGCCAGGGTCGTCGGTGAGCAGTTCTTC. Residues: CASSQARVVGEQFF.

The sample holds a few counts of this clone. One base away lies a much larger clone, so this may be a sequencing read error. This rearrangement joins TRBV12-5 to TRBJ2-3; TRBD2 aligns across 14 bases. Germline values: CDR1 LGHNT, CDR2 FRNRAP. This CDR3 comprises 16 residues. With V trimmed by 7 bases and J by 6 bases, 9 bases remained unmatched. The CDR3 nucleotides read TGTGCTAGTGTTTCTCCCGGGACTAGCGGGAGCGATACGCAGTATTTT. It is translated as CASVSPGTSGSDTQYF.

This chain links TRBV30 with TRBJ2-3; unclear D gene. Germline V gene lookup returns CDR1 GTSNPN and CDR2 SVGIG (reference sequence). V lost 6 bases, J lost 0 bases, and 7 bases lay in between. This CDR3 has 12 amino acids. The DNA for the CDR3 is TGTGCCTGTATTTTCAGCACAGATACGCAGTATTTT. Its translation: CACIFSTDTQYF.